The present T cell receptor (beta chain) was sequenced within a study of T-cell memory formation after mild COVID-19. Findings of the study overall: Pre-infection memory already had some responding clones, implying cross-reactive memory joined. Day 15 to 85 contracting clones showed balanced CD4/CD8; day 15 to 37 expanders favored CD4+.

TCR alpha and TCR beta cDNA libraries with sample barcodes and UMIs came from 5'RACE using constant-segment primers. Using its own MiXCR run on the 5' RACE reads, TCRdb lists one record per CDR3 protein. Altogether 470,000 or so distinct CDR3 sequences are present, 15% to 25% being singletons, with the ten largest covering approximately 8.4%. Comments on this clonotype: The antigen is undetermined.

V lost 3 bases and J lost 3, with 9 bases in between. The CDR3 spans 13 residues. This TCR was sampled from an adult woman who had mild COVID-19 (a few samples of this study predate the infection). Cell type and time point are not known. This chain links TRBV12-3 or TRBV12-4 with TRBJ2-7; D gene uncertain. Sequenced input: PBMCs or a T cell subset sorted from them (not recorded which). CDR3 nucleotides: TGTGCCAGCAGTTTTCCCAACCGCTACGAGCAGTACTTC. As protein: CASSFPNRYEQYF.